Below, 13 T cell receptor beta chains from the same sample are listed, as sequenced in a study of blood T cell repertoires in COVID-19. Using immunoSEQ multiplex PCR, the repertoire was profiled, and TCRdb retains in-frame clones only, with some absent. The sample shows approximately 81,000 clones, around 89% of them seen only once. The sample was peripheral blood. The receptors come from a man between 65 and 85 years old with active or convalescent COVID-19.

The CDR3 loop reads CASMADRAGNSPLHF. The DNA of the CDR3 is TGTGCCAGCATGGCGGACAGGGCTGGTAATTCACCCCTCCACTTT. V is TRBV6-5 and J is TRBJ1-6; 8 bases line up with TRBD1. V dropped 7 bases and J dropped 6; count of bases not matched to a gene: 8. Germline V gives CDR1 MNHEY, CDR2 SVGAGI. CDR3 size: 15 residues.

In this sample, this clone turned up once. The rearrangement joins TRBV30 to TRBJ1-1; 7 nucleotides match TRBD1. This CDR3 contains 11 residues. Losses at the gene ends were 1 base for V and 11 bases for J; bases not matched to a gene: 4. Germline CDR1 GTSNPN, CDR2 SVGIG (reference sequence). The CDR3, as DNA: TGTGCCTGGAGTGGAGGGGGCTTCGCTTTCTTT. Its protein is CAWSGGGFAFF.

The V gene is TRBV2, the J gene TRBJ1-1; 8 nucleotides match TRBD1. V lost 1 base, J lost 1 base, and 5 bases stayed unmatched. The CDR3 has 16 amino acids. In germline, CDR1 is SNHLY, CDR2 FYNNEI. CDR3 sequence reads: CASSEVRGLGNTEAFF. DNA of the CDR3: TGTGCCAGCAGTGAAGTCAGGGGGCTAGGGAACACTGAAGCTTTCTTT.

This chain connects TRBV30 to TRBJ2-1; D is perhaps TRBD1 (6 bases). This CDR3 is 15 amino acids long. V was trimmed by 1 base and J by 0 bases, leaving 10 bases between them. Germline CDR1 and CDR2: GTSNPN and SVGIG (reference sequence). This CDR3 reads CAWSGGHRSYNEQFF. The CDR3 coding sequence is TGTGCCTGGAGTGGGGGACACCGCTCCTACAATGAGCAGTTCTTC.

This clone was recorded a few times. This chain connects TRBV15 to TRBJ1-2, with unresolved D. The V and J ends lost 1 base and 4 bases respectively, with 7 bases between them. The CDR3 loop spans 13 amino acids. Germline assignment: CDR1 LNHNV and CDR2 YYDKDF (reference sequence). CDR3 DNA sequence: TGTGCCACCAGCAGAGCTGGCGGCTATGGCTACACCTTC. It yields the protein CATSRAGGYGYTF.

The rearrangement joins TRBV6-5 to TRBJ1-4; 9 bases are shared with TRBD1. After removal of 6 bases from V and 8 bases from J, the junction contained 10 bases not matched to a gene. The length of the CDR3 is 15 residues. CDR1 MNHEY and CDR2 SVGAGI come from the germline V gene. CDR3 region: CASRTGTGTREKLFF. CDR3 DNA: TGTGCCAGCAGGACTGGGACAGGGACGCGGGAAAAACTGTTTTTT.

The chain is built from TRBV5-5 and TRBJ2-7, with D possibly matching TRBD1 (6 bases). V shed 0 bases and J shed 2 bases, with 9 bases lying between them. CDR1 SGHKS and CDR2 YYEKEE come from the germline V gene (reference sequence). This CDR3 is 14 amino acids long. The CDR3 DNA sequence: TGTGCCAGCAGCTTGGAATGGACAGCCTACGAGCAGTACTTC. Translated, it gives CASSLEWTAYEQYF.

This CDR3 is CASSALPGQGNTEAFF. The CDR3 nucleotides are TGTGCCAGCAGTGCCTTACCGGGACAGGGGAACACTGAAGCTTTCTTT. The rearrangement links TRBV6-1 to TRBJ1-1, with TRBD1 matching 9 bases. This CDR3 has 16 amino acids. Trimming at V came to 4 bases and at J to 1 base, leaving 7 bases not matched to a gene. Germline V lookup: CDR1 MNHNS, CDR2 SASEGT.

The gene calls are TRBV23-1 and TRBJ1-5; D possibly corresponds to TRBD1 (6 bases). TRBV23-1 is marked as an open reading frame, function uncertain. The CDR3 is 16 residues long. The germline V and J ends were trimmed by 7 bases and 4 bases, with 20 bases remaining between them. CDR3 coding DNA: TGCGCCAGCACCCTCAGGGGTGGGGGAGATAATCAGCCCCAGCATTTT. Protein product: CASTLRGGGDNQPQHF.

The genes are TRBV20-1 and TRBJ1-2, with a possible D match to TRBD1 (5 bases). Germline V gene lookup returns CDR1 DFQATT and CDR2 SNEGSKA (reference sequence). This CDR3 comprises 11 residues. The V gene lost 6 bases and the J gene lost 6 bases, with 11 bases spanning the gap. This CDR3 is CSAGGVDGYTF. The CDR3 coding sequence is TGCAGTGCCGGGGGGGTGGATGGCTACACCTTC.

The CDR3 nucleotides are TGTGCCAGCAGCTTGGCGGGCAGGGGCCTTATGAACACTGAAGCTTTCTTT. Translating gives CASSLAGRGLMNTEAFF. The rearrangement uses TRBV5-4 and TRBJ1-1, with TRBD1 as a possible D gene (6 bases). This CDR3 has 17 amino acids. Trimming took 0 bases from V and 0 from J, leaving 15 bases between them. CDR1 and CDR2 (germline): SGHNT, YYREEE (reference sequence).

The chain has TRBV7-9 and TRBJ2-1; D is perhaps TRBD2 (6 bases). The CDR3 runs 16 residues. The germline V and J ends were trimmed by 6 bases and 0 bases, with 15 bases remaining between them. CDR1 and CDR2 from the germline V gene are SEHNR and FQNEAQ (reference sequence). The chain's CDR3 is CASRVGGDPSYNEQFF. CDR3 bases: TGTGCCAGCAGGGTGGGAGGCGACCCCTCCTACAATGAGCAGTTCTTC.

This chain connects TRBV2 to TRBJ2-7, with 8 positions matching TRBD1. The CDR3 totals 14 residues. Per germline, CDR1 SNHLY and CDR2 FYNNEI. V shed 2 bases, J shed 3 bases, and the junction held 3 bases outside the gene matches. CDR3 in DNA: TGTGCCAGCAGTGAACAGGGGGCCCGCTACGAGCAGTACTTC. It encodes CASSEQGARYEQYF.